What follows are 13 T cell receptor beta chains derived from one specimen sequenced in a study of glioma-infiltrating T cells. TCR alpha and beta CDR3 regions were amplified from RNA using iRepertoire nested multiplex PCR. TCRdb re-derived calls from the multiplex PCR reads in MiXCR, one entry per CDR3 protein. The sample lists more than 300,000 distinct CDR3 sequences, around 45% seen once, with approximately 12% in the top ten. Material: glioma tissue, nonneoplastic brain tissue, or PBMCs (not recorded which). The receptor set was obtained from a human donor with low-grade glioma or glioblastoma, undergoing nonglioma brain surgery, or in good health (not recorded which).

As concerns this clonotype: The junction departs from germline at one end; a sequencing error may be responsible. J is TRBJ2-7 and V is TRBV10-2, with D possibly TRBD2 on 5 matching bases. This CDR3 region has 14 residues. The germline CDR1 and CDR2 sequences are WSHSY and SAAADI. Here the CDR3 reads CATGNPGSSYEQYF. CDR3 sequence (DNA): TGTGCCACCGGGAATCCGGGGTCCTCCTACGAGCAGTACTTC.

Turning to this clonotype: One base away lies a much larger clone, so this may be a sequencing read error. The genes are TRBV20-1 and TRBJ2-3; D is perhaps TRBD1 or TRBD2 (5 bases each). The CDR3 is 12 residues long. The germline gives CDR1 DFQATT, CDR2 SNEGSKA (reference sequence). CDR3 loop: CSARDRGDSRGF. The CDR3 DNA is TGCAGTGCTAGAGATCGTGGCGACTCCCGGGGCTTT.

V usage is TRBV28 and J usage is TRBJ2-7; either TRBD1 or TRBD2 may fit D (5 bases each). Germline V gene lookup returns CDR1 MDHEN and CDR2 SYDVKM. Deletions cut 6 bases from V and 4 bases from J, with 16 bases between. This CDR3 is 14 amino acids long. CDR3 residues: CASRAGGAGYEQYF. The CDR3, as DNA: TGTGCCAGCAGGGCGGGTGGGGCCGGTTACGAGCAGTACTTC.

Note on this clonotype: This sequence may be a read error, since a much larger clone differs from it by one base. The CDR3 nucleotides are TGTGCCAGCTCAAGGGGGCCCTGCGAGCAGTACTTC. It encodes CASSRGPCEQYF. J is TRBJ2-7 and V is TRBV27; 7 bases fit TRBD1. The CDR3 has 12 amino acids. The V segment lost 8 bases and the J segment 6 bases; nucleotides outside the gene matches: 7. The germline gives CDR1 MNHEY, CDR2 SMNVEV (reference sequence).

The rearrangement links TRBV19 to TRBJ2-3; 10 bases are shared with TRBD1. Germline V gene data show CDR1 as LNHDA and CDR2 as SQIVND (reference sequence). The ends lost 10 bases at V and 0 bases at J; junction bases unmatched: 4. The CDR3 runs 14 residues. The CDR3 coding sequence is TGTGCCACTCGGACAGGGGGGAGCACAGATACGCAGTATTTT. Protein sequence: CATRTGGSTDTQYF.

There are a few counts of this clonotype. This chain joins TRBV4-1 and TRBJ2-2; tentatively, D is TRBD1 or TRBD2 (6 bases each). CDR3 length: 16 amino acids. Germline V CDR1 and CDR2: MGHRA, YSYEKL. Trimming left V 0 bases short and J 4 bases short, with 12 bases between. The CDR3 loop reads CASSQDRGLGTGELFF. The CDR3 DNA reads TGCGCCAGCAGCCAAGATCGGGGGCTTGGCACCGGGGAGCTGTTTTTT.

This clonotype was detected only a few times. Its ends do not fully match the called genes, so a read error is possible. This chain joins TRBV6-2 or TRBV6-3 and TRBJ1-1, with 9 bases identical to TRBD1. The CDR3 loop spans 18 amino acids. Germline V lookup: CDR1 MNHEY, CDR2 SVGEGT. The CDR3 sequence: CASNYLIRQGDPNTEAFF. The DNA of the CDR3 is TGTGCCAGCAATTACTTGATTCGACAGGGGGATCCGAACACTGAAGCTTTCTTT.

There are many counts of this clonotype. The V call is TRBV4-3, the J call TRBJ2-7; tentatively, D is TRBD2 (6 bases). This CDR3 is built from 13 residues. Deletions cut 0 bases from V and 5 bases from J, with 8 bases between. Germline V gives CDR1 LGHNA, CDR2 YSLEER. The CDR3 protein is CASSQDWGDEQYF. In nucleotides, the CDR3 is TGCGCCAGCAGCCAAGATTGGGGGGACGAGCAGTACTTC.

As to this clonotype: Since a much larger clone is just one base distant, this may be a read error. The chain has TRBV6-6 and TRBJ2-7; TRBD2 aligns across 11 bases. The length of the CDR3 is 14 residues. The J segment lost 7 bases and the V segment lost 9 bases, leaving 11 bases of the junction unmatched. The germline CDR1 and CDR2 sequences are MNHNY and SVGAGI (reference sequence). The CDR3 DNA sequence: TGTGCCAGGAGCCCGGGACTAGCGGTCGGGGAGCAGTACTTC. It is translated as CARSPGLAVGEQYF.

This clonotype was found a few times. The CDR3 nucleotides read TGTGCCAGCAGCGTCGGGACTAGCGGGGCCTACGAGCAGTACTTC. The encoded protein is CASSVGTSGAYEQYF. V and J are TRBV7-2 and TRBJ2-7, with 13 bases matching TRBD2. This CDR3 is built from 15 residues. V lost 5 bases and J lost 2; bases outside the gene matches: 3. CDR1 and CDR2 (germline): SGHTA, FQGNSA.

The chain recombines TRBV20-1 with TRBJ1-4; D is perhaps TRBD1 (6 bases). The V gene's germline CDR1 is DFQATT and CDR2 SNEGSKA (reference sequence). There are 12 residues in the CDR3. V was cut by 3 bases and J by 5 bases, with 7 bases left in between. Here the CDR3 DNA reads TGCAGTGCTAGGCAGGGGAATGAAAAACTGTTTTTT. Amino acid sequence: CSARQGNEKLFF.

The V gene is TRBV4-3, the J gene TRBJ1-4; possibly TRBD1 for D (5 bases). The V end lost 0 bases, the J end lost 8 bases, and 19 bases lay between the germline ends. The CDR3 runs 17 residues. Germline V gives CDR1 LGHNA, CDR2 YSLEER. As DNA, the CDR3 is TGCGCCAGCAGCCAAGAGCTTTTTCGGCAGGGATACGAAAAACTGTTTTTT. Protein sequence: CASSQELFRQGYEKLFF.

Of note for this clonotype: This may be a read error, as it is one base from a much larger clone. The chain links TRBV7-9 to TRBJ2-3, with D perhaps TRBD1 (6 bases). This CDR3 spans 15 amino acids. Germline values: CDR1 SEHNR, CDR2 FQNEAQ (reference sequence). CDR3 amino acids: CTSSFLGGSTDTQYF. Written as DNA, the CDR3 is TGTACCAGCAGCTTTCTAGGGGGAAGCACAGATACGCAGTATTTT.